Below, one TCR beta chain is given with its context. The target antigen is unknown. Healthy HIV-negative adults without recent acute infections or vaccinations served as donors. Trimming cost V 1 base and J 4 bases; bases outside gene matches: 7. The germline CDR1 and CDR2 sequences are SGHDT and YYEEEE. The CDR3 runs to 17 residues. This record comes from a study of shared clonotypes between healthy human individuals. Study-wide background: The study drew on a couple of women and a few men aged 18 to 49 as donors. Study-level points and caveats: Owing to a small donor count, the genetic and exposure-history diversity represented was limited. An anticipated effect of sequencing depth on clonotype sharing among donors was recognized.

Sequenced by immunoSEQ multiplex PCR; TCRdb stores in-frame clones only, minus some. The top ten clones hold around 12% of a sample with more than 400,000 clones, approximately 82% of them seen once. The chain joins TRBV5-6 to TRBJ2-1; 11 bases agree with TRBD2. The sequenced sample was PBMCs. The sequence came from a woman between 35 and 50 years old in good health. Some clones in this sample may be carry-over from other donors' samples. The CDR3 coding sequence is TGTGCCAGCAGCTTGATGGTAGCGGGAGGGTTATACAATGAGCAGTTCTTC. Its protein is CASSLMVAGGLYNEQFF.